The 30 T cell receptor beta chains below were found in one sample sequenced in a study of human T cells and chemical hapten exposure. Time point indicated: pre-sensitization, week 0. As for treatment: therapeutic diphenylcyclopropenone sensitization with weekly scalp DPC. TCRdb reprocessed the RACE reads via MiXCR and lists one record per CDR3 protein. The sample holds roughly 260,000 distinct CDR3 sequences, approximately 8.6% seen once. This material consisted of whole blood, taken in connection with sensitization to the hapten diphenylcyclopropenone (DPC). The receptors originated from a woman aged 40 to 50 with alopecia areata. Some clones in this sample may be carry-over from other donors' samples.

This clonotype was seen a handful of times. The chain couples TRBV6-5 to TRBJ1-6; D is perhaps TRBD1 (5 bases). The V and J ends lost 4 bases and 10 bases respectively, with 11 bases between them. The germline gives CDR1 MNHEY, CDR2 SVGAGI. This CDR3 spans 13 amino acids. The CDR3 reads CASSFGGGSPLHF. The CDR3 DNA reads TGTGCCAGCAGTTTCGGGGGTGGCTCACCCCTCCACTTT.

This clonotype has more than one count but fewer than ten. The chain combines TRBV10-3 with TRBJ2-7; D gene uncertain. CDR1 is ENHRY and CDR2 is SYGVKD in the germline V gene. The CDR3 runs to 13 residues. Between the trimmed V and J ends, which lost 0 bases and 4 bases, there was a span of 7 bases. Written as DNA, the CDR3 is TGTGCCATCAGTGAGTCTGTCGGGTACGAGCAGTACTTC. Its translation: CAISESVGYEQYF.

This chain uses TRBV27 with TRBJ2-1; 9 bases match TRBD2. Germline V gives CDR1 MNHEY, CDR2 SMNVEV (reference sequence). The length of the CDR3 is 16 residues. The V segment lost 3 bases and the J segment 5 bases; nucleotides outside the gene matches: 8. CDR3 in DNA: TGTGCCAGCAGTTTCGATCCGGGACTAGCACACAATGAGCAGTTCTTC. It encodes CASSFDPGLAHNEQFF.

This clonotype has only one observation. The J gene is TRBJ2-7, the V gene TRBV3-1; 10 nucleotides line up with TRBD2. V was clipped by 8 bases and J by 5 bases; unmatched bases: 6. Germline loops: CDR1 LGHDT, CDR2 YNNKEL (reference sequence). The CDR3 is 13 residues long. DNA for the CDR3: TGTGCCAGCGCAACTAGCGGGATAGACGAGCAGTACTTC. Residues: CASATSGIDEQYF.

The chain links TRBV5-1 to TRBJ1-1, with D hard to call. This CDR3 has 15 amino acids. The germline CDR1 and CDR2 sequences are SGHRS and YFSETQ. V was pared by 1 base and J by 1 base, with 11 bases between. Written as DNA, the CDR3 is TGCGCCAGCAGCTTGACCTATACACCGAACACTGAAGCTTTCTTT. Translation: CASSLTYTPNTEAFF.

The chain's CDR3 is CASSSGQETVAYEQYF. DNA for the CDR3: TGTGCCAGCAGCTCGGGACAGGAGACAGTTGCCTACGAGCAGTACTTC. This chain links TRBV7-2 with TRBJ2-7; 8 bases map to TRBD1. V gave up 4 bases and J gave up 2 bases; unmatched junction bases: 10. CDR3 size: 16 residues. Germline V gives CDR1 SGHTA, CDR2 FQGNSA.

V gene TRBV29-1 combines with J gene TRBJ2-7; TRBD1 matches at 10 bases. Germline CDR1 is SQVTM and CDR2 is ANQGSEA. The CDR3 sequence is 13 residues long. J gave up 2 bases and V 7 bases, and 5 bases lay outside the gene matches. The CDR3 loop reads CSAGTGVPYEQYF. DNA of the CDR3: TGCAGCGCAGGGACAGGGGTGCCCTACGAGCAGTACTTC.

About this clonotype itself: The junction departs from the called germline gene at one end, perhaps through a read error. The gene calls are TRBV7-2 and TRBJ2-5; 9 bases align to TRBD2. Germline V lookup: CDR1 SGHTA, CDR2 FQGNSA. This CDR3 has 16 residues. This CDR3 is CVSSLMSGRPRETQYF. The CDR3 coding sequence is TGTGTCAGCAGCTTAATGAGCGGGAGGCCGAGAGAGACCCAGTACTTC.

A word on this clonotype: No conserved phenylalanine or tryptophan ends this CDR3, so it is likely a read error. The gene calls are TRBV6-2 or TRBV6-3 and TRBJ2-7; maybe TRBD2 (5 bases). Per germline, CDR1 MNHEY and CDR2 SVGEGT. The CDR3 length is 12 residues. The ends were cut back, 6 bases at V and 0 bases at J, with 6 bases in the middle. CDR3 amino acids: CASSRDSYEQYL. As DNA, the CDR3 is TGTGCCAGCAGCCGGGACTCCTACGAGCAGTACTTA.

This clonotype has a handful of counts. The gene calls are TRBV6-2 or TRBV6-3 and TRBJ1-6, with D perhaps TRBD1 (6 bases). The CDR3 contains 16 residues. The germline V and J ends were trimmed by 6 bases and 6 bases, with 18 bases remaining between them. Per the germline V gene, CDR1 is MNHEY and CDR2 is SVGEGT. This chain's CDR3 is CASSFYRAGGNSPLHF. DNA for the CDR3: TGTGCCAGCAGCTTCTACAGGGCGGGGGGTAATTCACCCCTCCACTTT.

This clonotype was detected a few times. CDR3 region: CASSPNGGNEKLFF. Written as DNA, the CDR3 is TGTGCCAGCAGTCCAAATGGGGGGAATGAAAAACTGTTTTTT. The chain recombines TRBV28 with TRBJ1-4, with D tentatively TRBD1 (5 bases). The CDR3 runs 14 residues. V was clipped by 5 bases and J by 5 bases, with 12 bases between them. CDR1 is MDHEN and CDR2 is SYDVKM in the germline V gene.

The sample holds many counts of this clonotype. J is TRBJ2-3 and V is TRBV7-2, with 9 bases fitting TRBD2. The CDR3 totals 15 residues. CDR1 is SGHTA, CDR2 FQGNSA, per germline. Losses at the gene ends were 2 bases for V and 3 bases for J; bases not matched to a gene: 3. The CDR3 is CASSLTAGGTDTQYF. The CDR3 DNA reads TGTGCCAGCAGCTTAACAGCGGGAGGTACAGATACGCAGTATTTT. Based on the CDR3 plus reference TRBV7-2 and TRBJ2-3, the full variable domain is GAGVSQSPSNKVTEKGKDVELRCDPISGHTALYWYRQSLGQGLEFLIYFQGNSAPDKSGLPSDRFSAERTGGSVSTLTIQRTQQEDSAVYLCASSLTAGGTDTQYFGPGTRLTVL.

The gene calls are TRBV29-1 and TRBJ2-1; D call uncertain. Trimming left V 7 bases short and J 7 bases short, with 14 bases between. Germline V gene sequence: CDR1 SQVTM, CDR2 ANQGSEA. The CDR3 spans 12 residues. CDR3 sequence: CSATTGPNEQFF. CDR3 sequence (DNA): TGCAGCGCCACCACTGGACCTAATGAGCAGTTCTTC.

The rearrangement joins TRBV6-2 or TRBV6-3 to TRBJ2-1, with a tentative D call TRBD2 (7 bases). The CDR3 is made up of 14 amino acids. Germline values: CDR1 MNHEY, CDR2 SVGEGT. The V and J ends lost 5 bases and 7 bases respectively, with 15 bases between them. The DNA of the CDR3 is TGTGCCAGCAGTGGACTAGGAGGGGGGAATGAGCAGTTCTTC. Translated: CASSGLGGGNEQFF.

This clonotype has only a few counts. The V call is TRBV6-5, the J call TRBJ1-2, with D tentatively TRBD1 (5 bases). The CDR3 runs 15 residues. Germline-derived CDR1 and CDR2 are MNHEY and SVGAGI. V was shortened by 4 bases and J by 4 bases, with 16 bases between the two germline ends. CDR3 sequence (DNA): TGTGCCAGCAGTTCCCCGACCCGCGGGGGCTATGGCTACACCTTC. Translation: CASSSPTRGGYGYTF.

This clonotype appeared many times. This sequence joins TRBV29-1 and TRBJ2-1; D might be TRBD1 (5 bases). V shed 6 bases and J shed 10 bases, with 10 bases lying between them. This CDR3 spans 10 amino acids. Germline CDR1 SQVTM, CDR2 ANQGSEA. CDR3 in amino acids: CSVRQREQFF. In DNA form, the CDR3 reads TGCAGCGTGCGACAGAGAGAGCAGTTCTTC.

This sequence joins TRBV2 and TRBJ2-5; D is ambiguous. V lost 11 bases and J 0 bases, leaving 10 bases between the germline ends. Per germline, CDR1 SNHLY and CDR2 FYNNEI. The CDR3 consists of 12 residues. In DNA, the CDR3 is TGTGCCGGGCGGCAAGACCAAGAGACCCAGTACTTC. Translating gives CAGRQDQETQYF.

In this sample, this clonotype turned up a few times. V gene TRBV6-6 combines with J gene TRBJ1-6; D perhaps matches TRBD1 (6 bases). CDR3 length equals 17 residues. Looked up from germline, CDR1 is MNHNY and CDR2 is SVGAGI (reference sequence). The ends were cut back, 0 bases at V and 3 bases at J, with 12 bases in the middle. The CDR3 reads CASSYSAGADYNSPLHF. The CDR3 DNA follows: TGTGCCAGCAGTTACTCAGCAGGGGCCGACTATAATTCACCCCTCCACTTT.

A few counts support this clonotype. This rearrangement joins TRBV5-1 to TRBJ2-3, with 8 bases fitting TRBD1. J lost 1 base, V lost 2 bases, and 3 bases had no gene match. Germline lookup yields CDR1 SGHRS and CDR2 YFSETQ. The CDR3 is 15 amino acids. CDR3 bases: TGCGCCAGCAGCTTTATGACAGGGGGCACAGATACGCAGTATTTT. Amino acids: CASSFMTGGTDTQYF.

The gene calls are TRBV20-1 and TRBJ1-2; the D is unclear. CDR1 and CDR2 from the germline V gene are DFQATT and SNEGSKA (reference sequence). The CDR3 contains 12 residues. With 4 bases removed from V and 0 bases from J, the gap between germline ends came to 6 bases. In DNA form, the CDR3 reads TGCAGTGCTAAGATCACTAACTATGGCTACACCTTC. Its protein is CSAKITNYGYTF.

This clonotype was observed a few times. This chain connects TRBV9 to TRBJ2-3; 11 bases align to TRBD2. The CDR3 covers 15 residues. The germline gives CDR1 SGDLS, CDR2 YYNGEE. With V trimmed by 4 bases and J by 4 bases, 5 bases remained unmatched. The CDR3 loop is CASSQIAGGPDTQYF. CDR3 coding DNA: TGTGCCAGCAGCCAGATAGCGGGAGGGCCAGATACGCAGTATTTT. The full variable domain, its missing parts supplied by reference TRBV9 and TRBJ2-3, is DSGVTQTPKHLITATGQRVTLRCSPRSGDLSVYWYQQSLDQGLQFLIQYYNGEERAKGNILERFSAQQFPDLHSELNLSSLELGDSALYFCASSQIAGGPDTQYFGPGTRLTVL.

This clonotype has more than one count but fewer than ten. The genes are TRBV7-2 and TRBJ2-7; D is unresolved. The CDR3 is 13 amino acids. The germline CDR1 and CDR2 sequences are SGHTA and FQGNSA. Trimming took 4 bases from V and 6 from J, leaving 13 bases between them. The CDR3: CASSSFQIPEQYF. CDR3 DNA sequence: TGTGCCAGCAGCTCTTTCCAGATTCCCGAGCAGTACTTC.

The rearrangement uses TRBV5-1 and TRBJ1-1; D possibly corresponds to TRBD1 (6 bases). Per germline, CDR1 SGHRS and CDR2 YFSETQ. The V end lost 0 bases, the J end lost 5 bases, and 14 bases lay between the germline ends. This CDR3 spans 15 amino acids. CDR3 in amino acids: CASSLEQGSRTEAFF. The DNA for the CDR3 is TGCGCCAGCAGCTTGGAACAGGGCTCTAGAACTGAAGCTTTCTTT.

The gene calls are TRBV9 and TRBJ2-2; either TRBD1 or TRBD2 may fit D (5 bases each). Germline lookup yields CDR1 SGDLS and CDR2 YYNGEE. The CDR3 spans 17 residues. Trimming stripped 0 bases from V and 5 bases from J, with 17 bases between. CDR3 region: CASSVAPRDDRTGELFF. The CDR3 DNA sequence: TGTGCCAGCAGCGTAGCTCCCAGGGACGATCGGACCGGGGAGCTGTTTTTT.

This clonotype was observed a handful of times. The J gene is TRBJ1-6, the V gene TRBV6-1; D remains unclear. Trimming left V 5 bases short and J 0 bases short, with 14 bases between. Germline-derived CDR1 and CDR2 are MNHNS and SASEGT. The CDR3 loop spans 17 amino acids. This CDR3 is CASSTQAQSSYNSPLHF. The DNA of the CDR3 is TGTGCCAGCAGTACCCAGGCTCAGAGCTCCTATAATTCACCCCTCCACTTT.

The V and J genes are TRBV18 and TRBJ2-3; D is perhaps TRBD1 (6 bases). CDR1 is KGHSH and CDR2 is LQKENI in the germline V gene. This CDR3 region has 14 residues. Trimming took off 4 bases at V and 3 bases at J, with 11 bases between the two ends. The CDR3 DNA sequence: TGTGCCAGCTCACGGGGGCAGGAAACAGATACGCAGTATTTT. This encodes CASSRGQETDTQYF.

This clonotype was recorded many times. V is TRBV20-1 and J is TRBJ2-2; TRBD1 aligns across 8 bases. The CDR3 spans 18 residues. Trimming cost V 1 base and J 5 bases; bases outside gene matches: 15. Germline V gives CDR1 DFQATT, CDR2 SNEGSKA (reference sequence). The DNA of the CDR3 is TGCAGTGCTAGAGGGCAGGGGGCGCATCGGACCAGGACCGGGGAGCTGTTTTTT. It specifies CSARGQGAHRTRTGELFF.

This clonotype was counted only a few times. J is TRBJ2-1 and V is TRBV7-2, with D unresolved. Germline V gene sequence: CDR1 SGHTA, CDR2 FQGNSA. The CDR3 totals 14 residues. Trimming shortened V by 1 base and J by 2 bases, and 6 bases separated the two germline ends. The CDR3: CASSLVGPYNEQFF. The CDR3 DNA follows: TGTGCCAGCAGCTTAGTAGGTCCCTACAATGAGCAGTTCTTC.

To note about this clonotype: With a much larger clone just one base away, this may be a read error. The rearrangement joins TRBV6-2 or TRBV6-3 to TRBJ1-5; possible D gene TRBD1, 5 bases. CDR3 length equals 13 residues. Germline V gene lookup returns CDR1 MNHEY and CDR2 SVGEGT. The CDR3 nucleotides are TGTGTCAGCAGTGGGGACAGCAATCAGCCCCAGCATTTT. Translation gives CVSSGDSNQPQHF.

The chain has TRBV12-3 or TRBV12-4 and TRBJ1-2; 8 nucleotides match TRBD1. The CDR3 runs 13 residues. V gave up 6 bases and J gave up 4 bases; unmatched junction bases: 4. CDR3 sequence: CASRGQDFYGYTF. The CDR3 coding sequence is TGTGCCAGCAGGGGACAGGACTTCTATGGCTACACCTTC.